A selection of T cell receptor beta chains follows, all from one sample in a study of blood T cell repertoires in COVID-19. TCRdb's copy holds only in-frame clones and misses some; the assay was immunoSEQ multiplex PCR. Seen here are under 200,000 clones, 70% to 90% observed once, and the top ten hold 5% to 6.5%. The source material was peripheral blood. All receptors derive from a man aged 35-49 years with active or convalescent COVID-19. The CDR3 runs from the conserved cysteine through the conserved F or W. The order of the fields is D gene, J gene, V gene, clone size, CDR3 DNA, CDR3 protein. The D gene is left open where the match is weak. Expanded clones get a size class; other rows say once, few or many, or leave the size out.

>NA|TRBJ1-1|TRBV5-4|NA
TGTGCCAGCAGCTTCCCTACAGATACTGAAGCTTTCTTT
CASSFPTDTEAFF
>NA|TRBJ2-2|TRBV30|few
TGTGCCTGGAGTGGGCAGGGTTCCAACACCGGGGAGCTGTTTTTT
CAWSGQGSNTGELFF
>TRBD1|TRBJ2-1|TRBV3-1/TRBV3-2|once
TGTGCCAGCAGAACCGCCGGGACAGGGGGAGCCAGCTCCTACAATGAGCAGTTCTTC
CASRTAGTGGASSYNEQFF
>TRBD1|TRBJ1-2|TRBV3-1/TRBV3-2|NA
TGTGCCAGCAGCCAAGCTGTCGGGACAGCAAATGGCTACACCTTC
CASSQAVGTANGYTF
>TRBD1|TRBJ1-2|TRBV3-1/TRBV3-2|NA
TGTGCCAGCAGCCAGGACAGGGGCGGCTACACCTTC
CASSQDRGGYTF
>TRBD1|TRBJ2-1|TRBV5-1|once
TGCGCCAGCAGCGGGCAGGGGGCGGTGATTGATGAGCAGTTCTTC
CASSGQGAVIDEQFF
>TRBD1|TRBJ1-1|TRBV10-3|NA
TGTGCCACCCAGGGGGCGGAGAGAGTGAACACTGAAGCTTTCTTT
CATQGAERVNTEAFF
>NA|TRBJ2-2|TRBV6-5|NA
TGTGCCAGCAGAGTCGGGGTAACCGGGGAGCTGTTTTTT
CASRVGVTGELFF
>TRBD2|TRBJ2-1|TRBV7-2|once
TGTGCCAGCAGCTTATCACCAGCGGGAGGGCCTAATGAGCAGTTCTTC
CASSLSPAGGPNEQFF
>NA|TRBJ2-3|TRBV23-1|NA
TGCGCCAGCAGTCAATCGGGGGGTCTCCGCACAGATACGCAGTATTTT
CASSQSGGLRTDTQYF
>TRBD2|TRBJ2-7|TRBV19|medium-sized
TGTGCCAGTAGTATTAACGGGGGGGACGAGCAGTACTTC
CASSINGGDEQYF
>TRBD1|TRBJ1-1|TRBV4-1|NA
TGCGCCAGCAGCCAGACCGGGACAGGGTGGACTGAAGCTTTCTTT
CASSQTGTGWTEAFF
>NA|TRBJ1-5|TRBV5-1|once
TGCGCCAGCAGCTTGGGACTCCTTAATGCTGGCAATCAGCCCCAGCATTTT
CASSLGLLNAGNQPQHF
>NA|TRBJ1-5|TRBV14|NA
TGTGCCAGCAGCCAAGATCCACAGGTGAACAATCAGCCCCAGCATTTT
CASSQDPQVNNQPQHF
>NA|TRBJ2-7|TRBV28|NA
TGTGCCAGCAGTTTGTACAGGGTTATTTCCGAGCAGTACTTC
CASSLYRVISEQYF
>NA|TRBJ2-7|TRBV28|NA
TGTGCCAGCAGGCTAAACTACGAGCAGTACTTC
CASRLNYEQYF
>NA|TRBJ2-4|TRBV27|NA
TGTGCCAGCAGCAACAGGGGAGGCAAAAACATTCAGTACTTC
CASSNRGGKNIQYF
>TRBD2|TRBJ2-1|TRBV2|NA
TGTGCCAGCAGGGATACTAGCGGGAGTTACAATGAGCAGTTCTTC
CASRDTSGSYNEQFF
>NA|TRBJ1-4|TRBV2|NA
TGTGCCAGCAGAACCGGGACTGCTCCTAATGAAAAACTGTTTTTT
CASRTGTAPNEKLFF
>TRBD1|TRBJ2-5|TRBV5-1|NA
TGCGCCAGCAGCAACGACAGGGGGCGCAGCACCTATAGAGTTCGGGAAGAGACCCAGTACTTC
CASSNDRGRSTYRVREETQYF
>NA|TRBJ1-2|TRBV29-1|once
TGCAGCGTCAACGGGGGAATCCCCTATGGCTACACCTTC
CSVNGGIPYGYTF
>TRBD1|TRBJ1-2|TRBV29-1|NA
TGCAGCGGAGAGACAGGGGGGTATGGCTACACCTTC
CSGETGGYGYTF
>NA|TRBJ2-5|TRBV3-1/TRBV3-2|NA
TGTGCCAGCAGCCAAGGTGGACTGTACCAAGAGACCCAGTACTTC
CASSQGGLYQETQYF
>NA|TRBJ1-1|TRBV4-1|NA
TGCGCCAGCAGCCATCCCCCAGGAACAGGGACGGTTTTGAACACTGAAGCTTTCTTT
CASSHPPGTGTVLNTEAFF
>TRBD1|TRBJ1-5|TRBV19|NA
TGTGCCACCGGACAGGGGATCGGGCAGCCCCAGCATTTT
CATGQGIGQPQHF
>NA|TRBJ2-3|TRBV6-6|NA
TGTGCCAGCAGCTCCGGGGGAGATACGCAGTATTTT
CASSSGGDTQYF
>NA|TRBJ2-7|TRBV30|NA
TGTGCCTGGGGTCCCCGGACAGTTGCCGAGCAGTACTTC
CAWGPRTVAEQYF
>TRBD1|TRBJ2-2|TRBV27|NA
TGTGCCAGCAGCCTCGAGGGGGCTCTGATAAACACCGGGGAGCTGTTTTTT
CASSLEGALINTGELFF
>TRBD1|TRBJ2-6|TRBV18|NA
TGTGCCAGCTCACCAGACCAGGGGGACAGCGTCCTGACTTTC
CASSPDQGDSVLTF
>NA|TRBJ2-7|TRBV29-1|NA
TGCAGCGTTGACAGGGGTGGGGAGCAGTACTTC
CSVDRGGEQYF
>NA|TRBJ1-1|TRBV6-5|NA
TGTGCCAGCAGCCGCCCCCCCCAGATGAACACTGAAGCTTTCTTT
CASSRPPQMNTEAFF
>TRBD2|TRBJ2-3|TRBV30|NA
TGTGCCTTAACTAGCGGGATGTGGGGAGATACGCAGTATTTT
CALTSGMWGDTQYF
>TRBD2|TRBJ2-5|TRBV4-2|once
TGTGCCAGCAGCCGGATAGCGGGGGGGCCCGAGACCCAGTACTTC
CASSRIAGGPETQYF
>TRBD1|TRBJ1-2|TRBV27|NA
TGTGCCAGCAGTAAAACAGGGGACTATGGCTACACCTTC
CASSKTGDYGYTF
>NA|TRBJ1-3|TRBV19|NA
TGTGCCAGTAGCCCAAGGAGGGGCGAAGGAAACACCATATATTTT
CASSPRRGEGNTIYF
>TRBD1|TRBJ2-3|TRBV28|once
TGTGCCAGCAGTAACAGGGGGGCAGATACGCAGTATTTT
CASSNRGADTQYF
>NA|TRBJ1-1|TRBV15|NA
TGTGCCACCAGCAGAGATTGGCAAGAAGCTTTCTTT
CATSRDWQEAFF
>NA|TRBJ2-2|TRBV9|NA
TGTGCCAGCAGCTCGAGTCCCTCCGGGGAGCTGTTTTTT
CASSSSPSGELFF
>TRBD1|TRBJ1-6|TRBV9|NA
TGTGCCAGCAGCGTAGCTACGACAGGGAGGTATAATTCACCCCTCCACTTT
CASSVATTGRYNSPLHF
>NA|TRBJ1-1|TRBV3-1/TRBV3-2|NA
TGTGCCAGCAGCCAAGACAGAGAAGCTTTCTTT
CASSQDREAFF
>TRBD1|TRBJ2-1|TRBV24-1|NA
TGTGCCACCAGTGCGATGGACAGGTCCTACAATGAGCAGTTCTTC
CATSAMDRSYNEQFF
>TRBD2|TRBJ2-7|TRBV7-2|NA
TGTGCCAGCAGCTTAGAGGGACTAGTCACCTACGAGCAGTACTTC
CASSLEGLVTYEQYF
>TRBD2|TRBJ2-1|TRBV14|NA
TGTGCCAGCAGCCAAACTGCGACTAGCGGGAGGCGAACCTACAATGAGCAGTTCTTC
CASSQTATSGRRTYNEQFF
>NA|TRBJ2-1|TRBV24-1|NA
TGTGCCACCAGTGATCCAGGAGGGACCGAGCAGTTCTTC
CATSDPGGTEQFF
>TRBD1|TRBJ1-2|TRBV28|NA
TGTGCCAGCAGCTCTACCGGGACAGGCGTAGGCTACACCTTC
CASSSTGTGVGYTF
>NA|TRBJ2-6|TRBV28|NA
TGTGCCAGCAGTTCCACCGCGCGGGGTCCCTCTGGGGCCAACGTCCTGACTTTC
CASSSTARGPSGANVLTF
>TRBD1|TRBJ2-5|TRBV19|NA
TGTGCCAGTAGTATAGCCTTAGGTTGGCAGGGGGCGCAAGGGACCCAGTACTTC
CASSIALGWQGAQGTQYF
>NA|TRBJ1-1|TRBV19|NA
TGTGCCAGTAGTATAGACGCCAGGAACACTGAAGCTTTCTTT
CASSIDARNTEAFF
>NA|TRBJ1-3|TRBV6-5|NA
TGTGCCAGCAGCAACAGGGAGGGTTCTGGAAACACCATATATTTT
CASSNREGSGNTIYF
>NA|TRBJ2-5|TRBV21-1|NA
TGTGCCAGCAGCTCCCCGGAGAGAGAGACCCAGTACTTC
CASSSPERETQYF
>TRBD2|TRBJ2-7|TRBV19|NA
TGTGCCAGTAGTCTCGGGGGGACTAGCAAGCAGTACTTC
CASSLGGTSKQYF
>TRBD1|TRBJ1-5|TRBV28|NA
TGTGCCAGCAGACGTAGACAGGGAGATTACAATCAGCCCCAGCATTTT
CASRRRQGDYNQPQHF
>NA|TRBJ2-1|TRBV27|NA
TGTGCCAGCAGTTTTTTGGCGAGGTTGTCGGGCGGGAAGGACAATGAGCAGTTCTTC
CASSFLARLSGGKDNEQFF